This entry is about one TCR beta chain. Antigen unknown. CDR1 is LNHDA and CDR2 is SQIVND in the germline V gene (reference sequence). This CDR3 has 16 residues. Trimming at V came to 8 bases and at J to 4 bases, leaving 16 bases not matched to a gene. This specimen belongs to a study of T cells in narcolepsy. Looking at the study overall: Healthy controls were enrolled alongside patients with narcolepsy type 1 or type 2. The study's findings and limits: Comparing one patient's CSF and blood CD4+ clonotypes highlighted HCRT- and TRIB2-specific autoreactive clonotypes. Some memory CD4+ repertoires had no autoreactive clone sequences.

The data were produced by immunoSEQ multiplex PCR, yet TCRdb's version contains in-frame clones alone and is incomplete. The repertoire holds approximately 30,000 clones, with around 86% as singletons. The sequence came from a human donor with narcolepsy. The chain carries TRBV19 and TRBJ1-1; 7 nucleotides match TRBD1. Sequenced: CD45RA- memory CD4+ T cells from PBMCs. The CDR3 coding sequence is TGTGCCAGTCGGCTTTCCCCGACAGGGCACGGCACTGAAGCTTTCTTT. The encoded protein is CASRLSPTGHGTEAFF.